This T cell receptor beta chain appears in the sequencing data of a study of CD8 T cells in ankylosing spondylitis. Whole-study results and caveats: Some of the motif variants had earlier been found in reactive arthritis patients' fluid and blood. Within ankylosing spondylitis blood, a TCR beta motif made up of seven or eight highly homologous variants appeared to be characteristic. The authors found the disease-linked clones to be CD8+ and relatively rare in peripheral blood.

V was pared by 5 bases and J by 7 bases, with 12 bases between. This CDR3 spans 13 amino acids. Germline V lookup: CDR1 SGHVS, CDR2 FNYEAQ. Making the TCR beta libraries involved quantitative 5'-RACE with molecular barcodes. TCRdb used MiXCR to reprocess the 5' RACE reads, holding one entry per CDR3 protein. The sample records 200,000 to 250,000 distinct CDR3 sequences, 32% being singletons. This clonotype was counted between two and nine times. The antigen remains unidentified. The rearrangement links TRBV7-6 to TRBJ2-1, with D possibly being TRBD1 or TRBD2 (5 bases each). The specimen sequenced was blood, either unsorted or a sorted T cell fraction (not recorded which). The clonotype originates from a male donor with ankylosing spondylitis or in good health (not recorded which). The CDR3 DNA is TGTGCCAGCAGCCTGAGGGACGGGAATGAGCAGTTCTTC. It encodes CASSLRDGNEQFF.